Included here is one T cell receptor beta chain sequence, with context. The junction had 7 bases not matched to a gene; V was cut back by 0 bases and J by 8 bases. Germline V lookup: CDR1 SGHNT, CDR2 YYREEE (reference sequence). The length of the CDR3 is 16 residues. 60 Vbeta and 13 Jbeta primers were used in PCR. Generated by immunoSEQ multiplex PCR, the TCRdb table keeps only in-frame clones and is missing some. The repertoire shows about 170,000 clones; the top ten hold about 0.79%. This sample was included in a study of cytomegalovirus exposure and HLA in healthy donors. The sequenced sample was PBMCs. This chain connects TRBV5-4 to TRBJ2-1; 11 positions match TRBD2. This clonotype was obtained from a woman in her late teens or twenties in good health and CMV-seropositive. This CDR3 reads CASSLGGTSGRDEQFF. CDR3 bases: TGTGCCAGCAGCTTGGGCGGGACTAGCGGCCGGGATGAGCAGTTCTTC.